This T cell receptor (beta chain) was retrieved from a study of beta chain features in type 1 diabetes. Regarding the study as a whole: Within each of all four CD4+ subsets, Type 1 diabetes patients had TCRB CDR3s that were moderately but significantly shorter. Compared with healthy donors, patients appeared to share more similar naive, central memory and regulatory TCRB repertoires. Whatever favoring of shorter templates PCR might show would apply equally to patients and controls.

Expressed TCRB transcripts were sequenced because the entire RNA isolate underwent reverse transcription. Profiling relied on immunoSEQ multiplex PCR, and the TCRdb table lists in-frame clones only, not all of them. The table has approximately 160,000 clones, 10% seen once. The table lists this clone with a count of one. The antigen is unknown. The J segment lost 1 base and the V segment lost 3 bases, leaving 4 bases of the junction unmatched. Germline V gives CDR1 SGHNT, CDR2 YYREEE (reference sequence). The CDR3 sequence is 16 residues long. Sequenced material: central memory CD4+ T cells from blood. The V gene is TRBV5-4, the J gene TRBJ2-2; 9 bases line up with TRBD1. This sequence originates from a man aged 25-45 years with type 1 diabetes. The CDR3 sequence is CASSSNRGQNTGELFF. CDR3 in DNA: TGTGCCAGCAGCTCGAACAGGGGGCAGAACACCGGGGAGCTGTTTTTT.